The 17 T cell receptor beta chains listed next were all sequenced from one sample in a study of cytomegalovirus exposure and HLA in healthy donors. The PCR had 60 Vbeta and 13 Jbeta primers. Generated by immunoSEQ multiplex PCR, the TCRdb table keeps only in-frame clones and is missing some. There are approximately 190,000 clones in the sample; roughly 73% occur only once, and 1.8% lies in the top ten. The sequencing input was PBMCs. These receptors all come from a young woman in good health and CMV-seronegative.

A remark on this clone: This CDR3 is also generated by other DNA sequences in the sample. The chain combines TRBV5-1 with TRBJ1-1; D gene ambiguous. The CDR3 runs to 15 residues. Trimming left V 0 bases short and J 0 bases short, with 9 bases between. Germline loops: CDR1 SGHRS, CDR2 YFSETQ. Here the CDR3 reads CASSLGGQLNTEAFF. CDR3 in DNA: TGCGCCAGCAGCTTGGGAGGGCAACTGAACACTGAAGCTTTCTTT.

On this clone itself: Distinct nucleotide sequences in the sample also encode this CDR3. The chain combines TRBV5-1 with TRBJ2-5; 7 bases align to TRBD2. V gave up 2 bases and J gave up 4 bases; unmatched junction bases: 5. CDR1 and CDR2 from the germline V gene are SGHRS and YFSETQ. The CDR3 consists of 14 residues. CDR3 in DNA: TGCGCCAGCAGCTTCGGCGGGAGCGGAGAGACCCAGTACTTC. Protein product: CASSFGGSGETQYF. The full variable domain, its missing parts supplied by reference TRBV5-1 and TRBJ2-5, is KAGVTQTPRYLIKTRGQQVTLSCSPISGHRSVSWYQQTPGQGLQFLFEYFSETQRNKGNFPGRFSGRQFSNSRSEMNVSTLELGDSALYLCASSFGGSGETQYFGPGTRLLVL.

V and J are TRBV7-6 and TRBJ2-7; D perhaps matches TRBD1 (5 bases). The CDR3 length is 12 residues. Between the trimmed V and J ends, which lost 5 bases and 0 bases, there was a span of 5 bases. Germline V CDR1 and CDR2: SGHVS, FNYEAQ. The CDR3: CASSDSSYEQYF. The DNA of the CDR3 is TGTGCCAGCAGCGACAGCTCCTACGAGCAGTACTTC.

The chain couples TRBV21-1 to TRBJ1-4; the table's D call of TRBD1 was not tested on the DNA. TRBV21-1 is a pseudogene. This CDR3 spans 17 amino acids. CDR3 amino acids: CASSKKGAWRSEEKLFF. The CDR3 DNA follows: TGTGCCAGCAGCAAAAAGGGGGCGTGGAGGTCTGAGGAAAAACTGTTTTTT.

A word on this clone: Other DNA sequences from this sample encode an identical CDR3 as well. The J gene is TRBJ2-7, the V gene TRBV18, with 8 bases identical to TRBD1. J lost 4 bases, V lost 2 bases, and 4 bases had no gene match. This CDR3 is built from 14 residues. Germline V CDR1 and CDR2: KGHSH, LQKENI. The CDR3 reads CASSPGQGAYEQYF. The CDR3 nucleotides read TGTGCCAGCTCACCAGGGCAGGGGGCTTACGAGCAGTACTTC.

This rearrangement joins TRBV11-1 to TRBJ2-3, with a tentative D call TRBD1 (5 bases). The CDR3 has 13 residues. V was cut by 4 bases and J by 11 bases, with 16 bases left in between. Germline V gene sequence: CDR1 SGHAT, CDR2 FQDESV (reference sequence). The CDR3 spells CASSYGFRDGQYF. DNA of the CDR3: TGTGCCAGCAGCTACGGTTTCAGGGATGGGCAGTATTTT.

Concerning this clone itself: A read error may account for a junction end that differs from germline. V is TRBV7-7 and J is TRBJ2-5; D unresolved. Germline-derived CDR1 and CDR2 are SSHAT and FNYEAQ (reference sequence). The CDR3 contains 13 residues. CDR3 sequence (DNA): TGTGCTAGCAGCTTAGAACTACAAGAGACCCAGTACTTC. This translates into CASSLELQETQYF.

The genes are TRBV7-9 and TRBJ2-5, with D unclear. The V end lost 3 bases, the J end lost 4 bases, and 6 bases lay between the germline ends. CDR1 is SEHNR and CDR2 is FQNEAQ in the germline V gene (reference sequence). CDR3 length equals 12 residues. DNA for the CDR3: TGTGCCAGCAGCTTGGTAGCAGAGACCCAGTACTTC. It is translated as CASSLVAETQYF.

The chain joins TRBV27 to TRBJ2-2; perhaps TRBD2 as D (6 bases). This CDR3 has 15 residues. Germline CDR1 and CDR2: MNHEY and SMNVEV (reference sequence). V was shortened by 6 bases and J by 5 bases, with 16 bases between the two germline ends. CDR3 loop: CASSNPGEITGELFF. For the CDR3, the DNA is TGTGCCAGCAGCAACCCGGGAGAGATTACCGGGGAGCTGTTTTTT.

This chain links TRBV9 with TRBJ2-7; possibly TRBD1 for D (5 bases). With 0 bases removed from V and 0 bases from J, the gap between germline ends came to 10 bases. The CDR3 totals 15 residues. From germline, CDR1 is SGDLS and CDR2 YYNGEE. The CDR3 DNA reads TGTGCCAGCAGCGTAGGGGCAGGGTACTCCTACGAGCAGTACTTC. This gives the protein CASSVGAGYSYEQYF.

The chain is built from TRBV29-1 and TRBJ2-3, with TRBD2 matching over 7 bases. With V trimmed by 3 bases and J by 8 bases, 8 bases remained unmatched. In germline, CDR1 is SQVTM, CDR2 ANQGSEA. The CDR3 runs to 13 residues. CDR3 sequence: CSVDYGGEGTQYF. CDR3 DNA: TGCAGCGTTGATTACGGCGGGGAGGGTACGCAGTATTTT.

Only one count was recorded for this clone. The J gene is TRBJ2-2, the V gene TRBV12-1; TRBD2 reflects the table's D call only, with no check against the DNA. TRBV12-1 is a known pseudogene. This CDR3 comprises 17 residues. This CDR3 reads CASSSPPLAANTGELFF. The CDR3 bases are TGTGCCAGCAGCTCCCCCCCGCTAGCGGCTAACACCGGGGAGCTGTTTTTT.

In its sample, this clone was seen a few times. The chain carries TRBV30 and TRBJ1-3, with TRBD1 matching over 8 bases. V lost 6 bases to trimming and J lost 3 bases; unmatched junction nucleotides: 7. This CDR3 spans 14 amino acids. Looked up from germline, CDR1 is GTSNPN and CDR2 is SVGIG (reference sequence). CDR3 in amino acids: CACPGGLGGNTIYF. CDR3 DNA sequence: TGTGCCTGCCCAGGGGGCCTGGGTGGAAACACCATATATTTT.

This clone was seen a handful of times. V is TRBV11-2 and J is TRBJ1-5, with unresolved D. V gave up 5 bases and J gave up 6 bases, with 14 bases separating them. The CDR3 totals 14 residues. The germline V gene encodes CDR1 SGHAT and CDR2 FQNNGV. The CDR3, as DNA: TGTGCCAGCAGCCCCGTGAGCGCTGTTCAGCCCCAGCATTTT. Translating it yields CASSPVSAVQPQHF.

There are a few counts of this clone. The V gene is TRBV6-6, the J gene TRBJ2-3; the match to TRBD2 covers 9 bases. The CDR3 extends over 15 amino acids. Germline V gene data show CDR1 as MNHNY and CDR2 as SVGAGI (reference sequence). Unmatched junction bases numbered 5, after V lost 6 bases and J lost 1 base. CDR3 region: CASSLLAGGTDTQYF. Here the CDR3 DNA reads TGTGCCAGCAGCTTACTAGCGGGCGGCACAGATACGCAGTATTTT.

The chain carries TRBV23-1 and TRBJ2-5, with 8 bases lining up with TRBD1. The assigned J gene may be wrong: the sequence end matches TRBJ2-7 better. TRBV23-1 is treated as an ORF (open reading frame) with a function not yet certain. The CDR3 runs to 16 residues. The CDR3 bases are TGCGCCAGCAGTCATCACTTCCGGGACAGGTATCACGAGCAGTACTTC. Protein sequence: CASSHHFRDRYHEQYF.

As regards this clone: Different DNA sequences within this sample yield the same CDR3. The chain recombines TRBV5-6 with TRBJ2-3; 9 bases map to TRBD2. Germline assignment: CDR1 SGHDT and CDR2 YYEEEE. The CDR3 consists of 17 residues. V was clipped by 5 bases and J by 2 bases; unmatched bases: 12. DNA for the CDR3: TGTGCCAGCAGTTCCTTGGGGGCTAGCGGGGACACAGATACGCAGTATTTT. The encoded protein is CASSSLGASGDTDTQYF.